The 21 T cell receptor beta chains presented below share a single source sample, sequenced in a study of regulatory T cells in long-lasting Graves disease. Building of the TCR beta libraries involved iRepertoire HTBI primers and Arm-PCR of CDR3 regions. TCRdb re-called the multiplex PCR reads with MiXCR, one entry per CDR3 protein. The table shows 550,000 to 700,000 distinct CDR3 sequences, with about 16% occurring only once. Described time point: newly diagnosed GD, antithyroid drugs for less than 3 months. RNA from PBMCs was the source of the TCR library. These records were also assigned to another study, of T cells in Graves' hyperthyroidism and ophthalmopathy.

Source: peripheral blood mononuclear cells (PBMCs), taken at new diagnosis, from a patient treated with antithyroid drugs. Receptors were obtained from a young man with Graves disease.

This chain connects TRBV19 to TRBJ1-5, with a tentative D call TRBD1 (5 bases). V shed 3 bases and J shed 2 bases, with 11 bases lying between them. The CDR3 is made up of 15 amino acids. Germline lookup yields CDR1 LNHDA and CDR2 SQIVND (reference sequence). CDR3 protein: CASSMIGGGNQPQHF. The CDR3 nucleotides read TGTGCCAGTAGTATGATCGGAGGGGGCAATCAGCCCCAGCATTTT.

The V call is TRBV5-5, the J call TRBJ1-5, with D tentatively TRBD1 (6 bases). The ends were cut back, 4 bases at V and 0 bases at J, with 11 bases in the middle. The CDR3 runs 15 residues. Germline V gives CDR1 SGHKS, CDR2 YYEKEE (reference sequence). The CDR3 spells CASSPGTSSNQPQHF. The CDR3 region has the DNA TGTGCCAGCAGCCCCGGGACAAGTAGCAATCAGCCCCAGCATTTT. The variable domain in full, with the rest retrieved from reference TRBV5-5 and TRBJ1-5, is DAGVTQSPTHLIKTRGQQVTLRCSPISGHKSVSWYQQVLGQGPQFIFQYYEKEERGRGNFPDRFSARQFPNYSSELNVNALLLGDSALYLCASSPGTSSNQPQHFGDGTRLSIL.

This clonotype was seen at least ten times. Here the CDR3 reads CASSYGLHEQYF. CDR3 nucleotide sequence: TGTGCCAGCAGTTACGGGCTTCACGAGCAGTACTTC. The gene calls are TRBV6-2 or TRBV6-3 and TRBJ2-7; D is unclear. The germline CDR1 and CDR2 sequences are MNHEY and SVGEGT. V lost 2 bases and J 5 bases, leaving 7 bases between the germline ends. This CDR3 has 12 amino acids.

The chain links TRBV19 to TRBJ1-6; 9 positions match TRBD1. Per germline, CDR1 LNHDA and CDR2 SQIVND (reference sequence). This CDR3 region has 16 residues. Trimming removed 6 bases from V and 7 bases from J; junction bases left unmatched: 10. The CDR3 region has the DNA TGTGCCAGTAGGACCGGGACAGGGATCAAGAATTCACCCCTCCACTTT. Translation: CASRTGTGIKNSPLHF.

This clonotype was seen many times. The CDR3 loop is CASSSLGTNTEAFF. For the CDR3, the DNA is TGTGCCAGCAGCTCCTTGGGGACGAACACTGAAGCTTTCTTT. The chain links TRBV7-9 to TRBJ1-1; TRBD1 is a possible D gene (5 bases). Germline CDR1 reads SEHNR; CDR2 reads FQNEAQ (reference sequence). The germline V and J ends were trimmed by 4 bases and 1 base, with 10 bases remaining between them. This CDR3 region has 14 residues.

This clonotype was detected a few times. The chain couples TRBV20-1 to TRBJ2-2; TRBD2 matches 11 bases. Germline trimming cut 3 bases from V and 2 bases from J; bases unmatched to any gene: 5. CDR3 length: 16 amino acids. Per germline, CDR1 DFQATT and CDR2 SNEGSKA (reference sequence). The CDR3 nucleotides read TGCAGTGCTAGGGCTAGCGGGAGGCCCAACACCGGGGAGCTGTTTTTT. Its protein is CSARASGRPNTGELFF.

This clonotype was picked up many times. This chain connects TRBV13 to TRBJ2-3, with D uncertain. With 6 bases removed from V and 2 bases from J, the gap between germline ends came to 9 bases. Germline CDR1 PRHDT, CDR2 FYEKMQ (reference sequence). The CDR3 is made up of 13 amino acids. CDR3 sequence reads: CASRPPDTDTQYF. Written as DNA, the CDR3 is TGTGCCAGCAGGCCCCCGGACACAGATACGCAGTATTTT.

CDR3 in DNA: TGTGCCAGCAGCGTAGAGGGGGGAAGTCAGCCCCAGCATTTT. This encodes CASSVEGGSQPQHF. The genes are TRBV9 and TRBJ1-5; D is possibly TRBD1 (6 bases). V was trimmed by 0 bases and J by 6 bases, leaving 10 bases between them. This CDR3 region has 14 residues. Germline values: CDR1 SGDLS, CDR2 YYNGEE.

This clonotype showed up many times. V gene TRBV20-1 combines with J gene TRBJ1-1, with a tentative D call TRBD1 (6 bases). This CDR3 region has 14 residues. Trimming took off 6 bases at V and 1 base at J, with 15 bases between the two ends. CDR1 is DFQATT, CDR2 SNEGSKA, per germline (reference sequence). As DNA, the CDR3 is TGCAGTGCCACTAAGGGGGGACCGAACACTGAAGCTTTCTTT. Its protein product is CSATKGGPNTEAFF.

This clonotype was observed a few times. V usage is TRBV7-9 and J usage is TRBJ1-2, with D possibly TRBD1 on 6 matching bases. The CDR3 is 15 residues long. Germline-derived CDR1 and CDR2 are SEHNR and FQNEAQ (reference sequence). Trimming removed 0 bases from V and 6 bases from J, with 14 bases in between. The CDR3 DNA is TGTGCCAGCAGCTTAGCCCCGGCGGGGGGCCATGGCTACACCTTC. It encodes CASSLAPAGGHGYTF.

This clonotype has ten or more counts. The chain links TRBV7-3 to TRBJ2-5; either TRBD1 or TRBD2 may supply D (6 bases each). The closer fit of TRBJ2-1 to the DNA end suggests the J call may be wrong. CDR1 is SGHTA, CDR2 FQGTGA, per germline. The CDR3 runs to 13 residues. Written as DNA, the CDR3 is TGTGCCAGCAGCTTACCCGGGGGCGGTGAGCAGTTCTTC. This gives the protein CASSLPGGGEQFF.

This clonotype was counted many times. In DNA, the CDR3 is TGTGCCAGCACCAGGAGGGCGGGTCGGGCCATCATGAACACTGAAGCTTTCTTT. It translates to CASTRRAGRAIMNTEAFF. The chain carries TRBV28 and TRBJ1-1; D gene ambiguous. Germline loops: CDR1 MDHEN, CDR2 SYDVKM. V was trimmed by 7 bases and J by 0 bases, leaving 24 bases between them. This CDR3 region has 18 residues.

This clonotype was recorded many times. J is TRBJ2-7 and V is TRBV6-5; D may be TRBD1 or TRBD2 (5 bases each). V dropped 2 bases and J dropped 6 bases, with 14 bases sitting between them. CDR3 length equals 14 residues. Germline V CDR1 and CDR2: MNHEY, SVGAGI. Here the CDR3 reads CASSYGGRGREQYF. The CDR3, as DNA: TGTGCCAGCAGTTACGGGGGAAGAGGCCGCGAGCAGTACTTC.

The CDR3 is CASSVEGAVYEQFF. Written as DNA, the CDR3 is TGTGCCAGCAGCGTCGAGGGGGCGGTATATGAGCAGTTCTTC. The chain recombines TRBV9 with TRBJ2-1; 7 positions match TRBD1. Germline lookup yields CDR1 SGDLS and CDR2 YYNGEE. Germline trimming cut 2 bases from V and 8 bases from J; bases unmatched to any gene: 7. The CDR3 loop spans 14 amino acids.

This clonotype was observed at least ten times. The chain uses TRBV29-1 and TRBJ2-7, with D possibly matching TRBD1 (5 bases). The CDR3 extends over 13 amino acids. Germline V gene data show CDR1 as SQVTM and CDR2 as ANQGSEA. Deletions cut 6 bases from V and 3 bases from J, with 15 bases between. The CDR3 nucleotides are TGCAGCGTCGAGCGTGGACAAGGCTACGAGCAGTACTTC. This translates into CSVERGQGYEQYF.

This clonotype turned up a few times. The chain employs TRBV4-1 and TRBJ1-5, with 7 bases aligning to TRBD1. CDR1 and CDR2 (germline): MGHRA, YSYEKL. V shed 2 bases, J shed 3 bases, and the junction held 4 bases outside the gene matches. This CDR3 is 15 amino acids long. The CDR3 DNA sequence: TGCGCCAGCAGCCAACCGACAGGGTTCAATCAGCCCCAGCATTTT. The encoded protein is CASSQPTGFNQPQHF.

This clonotype has more than one count but fewer than ten. This chain uses TRBV4-2 with TRBJ1-4; TRBD1 agrees at 10 bases. Germline trimming cut 2 bases from V and 5 bases from J; bases unmatched to any gene: 5. Germline-derived CDR1 and CDR2 are LGHNA and YNFKEQ. The CDR3 is made up of 16 amino acids. CDR3 sequence: CASSQPRTGGNEKLFF. CDR3 in DNA: TGTGCCAGCAGCCAACCTCGGACAGGGGGGAATGAAAAACTGTTTTTT.

The CDR3 nucleotides are TGTGCCAGCAGCCCCTCGACTAGCGGGCGATCCTACGAGCAGTACTTC. As protein: CASSPSTSGRSYEQYF. The chain carries TRBV7-9 and TRBJ2-7; 10 bases are a match to TRBD2. The CDR3 contains 16 residues. V was clipped by 5 bases and J by 1 base; unmatched bases: 8. Germline loops: CDR1 SEHNR, CDR2 FQNEAQ (reference sequence).

The sample holds one count of this clonotype. The genes are TRBV7-9 and TRBJ2-7, with D uncertain. The CDR3 consists of 14 residues. Trimming took 2 bases from V and 0 from J, leaving 8 bases between them. Germline V gene lookup returns CDR1 SEHNR and CDR2 FQNEAQ (reference sequence). The CDR3 region is CASSLQNPSYEQYF. DNA for the CDR3: TGTGCCAGCAGCTTACAGAACCCCTCCTACGAGCAGTACTTC.

This clonotype was counted ten times or more. V is TRBV20-1 and J is TRBJ2-7, with D perhaps given as TRBD1 or TRBD2 (6 bases each). The CDR3 is 13 residues long. The V end was cut by 3 bases, the J end by 3 bases, with 12 bases between. Germline V gene sequence: CDR1 DFQATT, CDR2 SNEGSKA (reference sequence). CDR3 loop: CSARGGRVYEQYF. CDR3 nucleotides: TGCAGTGCTAGGGGGGGCAGGGTCTACGAGCAGTACTTC.

This clonotype has at least ten counts. The chain has TRBV5-1 and TRBJ2-4; 7 nucleotides line up with TRBD2. Germline CDR1 is SGHRS and CDR2 is YFSETQ. V shed 0 bases and J 8 bases; nucleotides not matched to a gene: 2. CDR3 length equals 13 residues. The CDR3 spells CASSLEGRDIQYF. The CDR3, as DNA: TGCGCCAGCAGCTTGGAGGGGAGGGACATTCAGTACTTC.